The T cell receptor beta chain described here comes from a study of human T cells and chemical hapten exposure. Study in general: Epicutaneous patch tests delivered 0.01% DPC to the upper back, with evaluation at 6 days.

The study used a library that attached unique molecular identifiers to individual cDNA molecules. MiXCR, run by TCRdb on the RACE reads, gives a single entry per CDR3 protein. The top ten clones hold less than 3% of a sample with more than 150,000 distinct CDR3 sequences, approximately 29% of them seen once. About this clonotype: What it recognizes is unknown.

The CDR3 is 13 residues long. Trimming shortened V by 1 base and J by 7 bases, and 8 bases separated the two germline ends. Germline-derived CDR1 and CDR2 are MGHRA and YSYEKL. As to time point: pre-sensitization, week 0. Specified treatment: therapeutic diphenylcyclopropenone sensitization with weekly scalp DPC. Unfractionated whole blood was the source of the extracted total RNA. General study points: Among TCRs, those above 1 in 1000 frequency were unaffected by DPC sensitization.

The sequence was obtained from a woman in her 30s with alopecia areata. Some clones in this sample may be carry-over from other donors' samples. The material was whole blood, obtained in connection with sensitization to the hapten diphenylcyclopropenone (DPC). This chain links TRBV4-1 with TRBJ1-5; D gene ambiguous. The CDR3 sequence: CASSQGSRQPQHF. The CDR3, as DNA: TGCGCCAGCAGCCAAGGGTCGCGGCAGCCCCAGCATTTT.